Presented here are 9 T cell receptor beta chains from one specimen sequenced in a study of blood T cell repertoires in COVID-19. Only in-frame clones appear in the TCRdb table, and some are missing; sequencing was by immunoSEQ multiplex PCR. The sample lists approximately 21,000 clones; about 90% were seen once. The sequenced sample was peripheral blood. Receptors were obtained from an elderly woman with active COVID-19.

The genes are TRBV7-3 and TRBJ2-2; D not resolved. This CDR3 has 13 residues. The V end lost 4 bases, the J end lost 6 bases, and 9 bases lay between the germline ends. Germline assignment: CDR1 SGHTA and CDR2 FQGTGA. CDR3 region: CASSSQYSGELFF. CDR3 coding DNA: TGTGCCAGCAGCTCCCAATACTCCGGGGAGCTGTTTTTT.

The rearrangement joins TRBV9 to TRBJ2-2; no clear D gene. The CDR3 runs 14 residues. CDR1 is SGDLS, CDR2 YYNGEE, per germline. V was clipped by 4 bases and J by 3 bases, with 10 bases between them. The CDR3 sequence: CASSPRAYTGELFF. CDR3 sequence (DNA): TGTGCCAGCAGCCCCCGCGCTTACACCGGGGAGCTGTTTTTT.

V and J are TRBV19 and TRBJ2-6; weak D call: TRBD1 (5 bases). The CDR3 runs 15 residues. Germline lookup yields CDR1 LNHDA and CDR2 SQIVND (reference sequence). The germline V and J ends were trimmed by 7 bases and 0 bases, with 10 bases remaining between them. The CDR3 sequence: CASKQDNSGANVLTF. In nucleotides, the CDR3 is TGTGCCAGTAAACAGGACAACTCTGGGGCCAACGTCCTGACTTTC. Variable domain in full (rest from reference TRBV19 and TRBJ2-6): DGGITQSPKYLFRKEGQNVTLSCEQNLNHDAMYWYRQDPGQGLRLIYYSQIVNDFQKGDIAEGYSVSREKKESFPLTVTSAQKNPTAFYLCASKQDNSGANVLTFGAGSRLTVL.

The chain recombines TRBV5-1 with TRBJ2-5; tentative D call: TRBD1 (5 bases). The CDR3 has 14 residues. Between the trimmed V and J ends, which lost 0 bases and 1 base, there was a span of 7 bases. Germline values: CDR1 SGHRS, CDR2 YFSETQ. The DNA of the CDR3 is TGCGCCAGCAGCTTGGGACAGCTCCAAGAGACCCAGTACTTC. Translating gives CASSLGQLQETQYF.

This chain connects TRBV2 to TRBJ2-5; 8 bases are shared with TRBD1. This CDR3 is built from 13 residues. V was pared by 8 bases and J by 5 bases, with 7 bases of the junction left unmatched. Germline CDR1 reads SNHLY; CDR2 reads FYNNEI. This CDR3 reads CASWRDRQETQYF. The CDR3 nucleotides are TGTGCCAGCTGGAGGGACAGGCAGGAGACCCAGTACTTC.

This sequence joins TRBV5-6 and TRBJ1-4, with TRBD1 identical over 8 bases. CDR3 length: 16 amino acids. V lost 4 bases, J lost 1 base, and 6 bases stayed unmatched. Germline CDR1 and CDR2: SGHDT and YYEEEE. CDR3 in amino acids: CASSLPGGVTNEKLFF. The CDR3 DNA sequence: TGTGCCAGCAGCCTACCAGGGGGCGTAACTAATGAAAAACTGTTTTTT.

This clone was detected a few times. The rearrangement uses TRBV4-1 and TRBJ2-7; perhaps TRBD2 as D (5 bases). Germline lookup yields CDR1 MGHRA and CDR2 YSYEKL. V was shortened by 0 bases and J by 0 bases, with 9 bases between the two germline ends. The length of the CDR3 is 15 residues. The CDR3 nucleotides read TGCGCCAGCAGCCAAGATACGGGAAGCTCCTACGAGCAGTACTTC. Amino acids: CASSQDTGSSYEQYF.

This clone has a single count. The V gene is TRBV5-4, the J gene TRBJ1-1; D is uncertain. Germline values: CDR1 SGHNT, CDR2 YYREEE (reference sequence). V was trimmed by 2 bases and J by 5 bases, leaving 10 bases between them. The CDR3 contains 13 residues. The CDR3 spells CASSFPPDTEAFF. The CDR3 DNA follows: TGTGCCAGCAGCTTTCCCCCAGATACTGAAGCTTTCTTT.

This chain joins TRBV19 and TRBJ2-7; 10 bases align to TRBD1. The CDR3 contains 13 residues. The J segment lost 5 bases and the V segment lost 5 bases, leaving 3 bases of the junction unmatched. Germline-derived CDR1 and CDR2 are LNHDA and SQIVND (reference sequence). CDR3 amino acids: CASSWTGGNEQYF. In nucleotides, the CDR3 is TGTGCCAGTAGTTGGACAGGGGGGAACGAGCAGTACTTC.